The 10 T cell receptor beta chains in this list originate from one sample, sequenced in a study of T-cell memory formation after mild COVID-19. TCRdb recomputed calls from the 5' RACE reads with MiXCR, one row per CDR3 protein. The profile shows 250,000 to 350,000 distinct CDR3 sequences, 15% to 20% of them singletons. Sequenced: PBMCs or a T cell subset sorted from them (not recorded which). The origin of the receptors is a man between 18 and 35 years old who had mild COVID-19 (a few samples of this study predate the infection). Cell type and time point are not known.

This clonotype was recorded a few times. The chain uses TRBV7-9 and TRBJ2-2; no clear D. The length of the CDR3 is 16 residues. V was shortened by 1 base and J by 0 bases, with 9 bases between the two germline ends. Per the germline V gene, CDR1 is SEHNR and CDR2 is FQNEAQ (reference sequence). The CDR3 here is CASSLVATPNTGELFF. The CDR3 DNA reads as TGTGCCAGCAGCTTAGTCGCCACCCCGAACACCGGGGAGCTGTTTTTT.

This clonotype was detected only a few times. The V gene is TRBV6-5, the J gene TRBJ2-1, with D possibly matching TRBD2 (5 bases). The germline gives CDR1 MNHEY, CDR2 SVGAGI. The V end lost 6 bases, the J end lost 0 bases, and 15 bases lay between the germline ends. This CDR3 region has 16 residues. The CDR3 here is CASSRRQRRSYNEQFF. The CDR3 DNA follows: TGTGCCAGCAGCCGCCGCCAGCGGCGCTCCTACAATGAGCAGTTCTTC.

V usage is TRBV4-1 and J usage is TRBJ1-1; D gene uncertain. Germline V gives CDR1 MGHRA, CDR2 YSYEKL. V was cut by 3 bases and J by 1 base, with 12 bases left in between. The CDR3 runs to 15 residues. The CDR3 loop is CASSHPILSNTEAFF. The CDR3 DNA sequence: TGCGCCAGCAGCCATCCTATCCTTTCGAACACTGAAGCTTTCTTT.

The chain couples TRBV27 to TRBJ1-6; D is unclear. Trimming removed 3 bases from V and 0 bases from J, with 6 bases in between. Germline CDR1 is MNHEY and CDR2 is SMNVEV (reference sequence). CDR3 length equals 15 residues. CDR3 in DNA: TGTGCCAGCAGTTTGTGGAGCTCCTATAATTCACCCCTCCACTTT. Its translation: CASSLWSSYNSPLHF.

This clonotype appeared a few times. CDR3 DNA: TGTGCCAGCAGTTTCCGGGGTGAAAAACTGTTTTTT. Its protein is CASSFRGEKLFF. V usage is TRBV12-3 or TRBV12-4 and J usage is TRBJ1-4; no clear D gene. The CDR3 has 12 amino acids. With 3 bases removed from V and 7 bases from J, the gap between germline ends came to 6 bases.

There are a few counts of this clonotype. This chain connects TRBV5-1 to TRBJ1-1; tentatively, D is TRBD1 (6 bases). The CDR3 sequence is 14 residues long. Trimming took 0 bases from V and 6 from J, leaving 12 bases between them. The V gene's germline CDR1 is SGHRS and CDR2 YFSETQ. Here the CDR3 DNA reads TGCGCCAGCAGCTTGGTATCAGGGGCCGCTGAAGCTTTCTTT. It codes for CASSLVSGAAEAFF.

This chain joins TRBV7-2 and TRBJ2-2; no clear D gene. The CDR3 sequence is 16 residues long. V shed 5 bases and J shed 1 base, with 14 bases lying between them. Looked up from germline, CDR1 is SGHTA and CDR2 is FQGNSA. This CDR3 is CASSPQALVNTGELFF. For the CDR3, the DNA is TGTGCCAGCAGCCCCCAAGCACTGGTGAACACCGGGGAGCTGTTTTTT.

The V gene is TRBV5-1, the J gene TRBJ1-1; D uncertain. V was shortened by 3 bases and J by 4 bases, with 10 bases between the two germline ends. This CDR3 has 13 residues. The germline V gene encodes CDR1 SGHRS and CDR2 YFSETQ. This chain's CDR3 is CASSSPSGTEAFF. CDR3 DNA: TGCGCCAGCAGCTCCCCATCAGGCACTGAAGCTTTCTTT.

This chain links TRBV7-3 with TRBJ2-3, with a tentative D call TRBD2 (6 bases). This CDR3 spans 15 amino acids. V was pared by 5 bases and J by 0 bases, with 12 bases between. CDR1 SGHTA and CDR2 FQGTGA come from the germline V gene. In DNA form, the CDR3 reads TGTGCCAGCAGCCCGGACTACCTAAGCACAGATACGCAGTATTTT. It yields the protein CASSPDYLSTDTQYF.

This clonotype has only a few counts. The V and J genes are TRBV20-1 and TRBJ2-5; no reliable D call. CDR1 is DFQATT, CDR2 SNEGSKA, per germline (reference sequence). CDR3 length: 13 residues. Trimming removed 1 base at V and 2 bases at J, with 8 bases between. The CDR3 here is CSARAGQQETQYF. CDR3 bases: TGCAGTGCTAGAGCTGGGCAGCAAGAGACCCAGTACTTC.